This T cell receptor (beta chain) was identified during a study of T-cell reconstitution after alpha-beta-depleted transplantation in children. For TCRbeta, the library was prepared with unique molecular identifiers. One entry per CDR3 protein, called by TCRdb with MiXCR from the PCR reads. This sample has about 610,000 distinct CDR3 sequences; about 10% occur once, and the top ten carry less than 5%. CDR3 size: 13 residues. The ends were cut back, 0 bases at V and 6 bases at J, with 9 bases in the middle. Germline CDR1 is GTSNPN and CDR2 is SVGIG (reference sequence). The V call is TRBV30, the J call TRBJ1-5; weak D call: TRBD1 (6 bases). Sequenced here: PBMCs from the stem cell graft donor, sampled from the stem cell graft. The source of this sequence is a human donor who donated a stem cell graft to a child with acute myeloid leukemia. The CDR3 bases are TGTGCCTGGAGTGTACAGGGAATTCAGCCCCAGCATTTT. Translating it yields CAWSVQGIQPQHF.